This T cell receptor (beta chain) stems from a study of blood T cell repertoires in COVID-19. On the study more broadly: The cDNA or gDNA used as material had been derived from T cells, B-cell-depleted T cells, or PBMCs.

How the authors handled the data: Amplification from reference gene primers served as the basis for estimated nucleated cell counts. Clones were read by immunoSEQ multiplex PCR, and TCRdb kept only the in-frame ones, dropping some. V, J and clone size derive from that table, while D and trimming were established from the DNA sequence. The repertoire holds approximately 300,000 clones, with about 89% as singletons. In germline, CDR1 is LNHNV, CDR2 YYDKDF (reference sequence). The germline V and J ends were trimmed by 5 bases and 7 bases, with 12 bases remaining between them. The CDR3 has 13 amino acids.

Sequenced sample: PBMCs or T cells enriched from blood (not recorded which). The gene calls are TRBV15 and TRBJ2-1, with D unclear. The TCR was taken from a woman aged 18-29 years who had recovered from COVID-19. CDR3 bases: TGTGCCACCAGCCCCCGACATAGGAATGAGCAGTTCTTC. As protein: CATSPRHRNEQFF.